This T cell receptor beta chain was recorded in a study of blood T cells in healthy people across ages. This clonotype was seen a few times. Then a second PCR, running about 6 to 12 cycles, was carried out with a sample-barcoded 5' primer and a J-beta primer mix. One entry per CDR3 protein results from TCRdb running MiXCR on the 5' RACE reads. The table records about 970,000 distinct CDR3 sequences, approximately 50% of them present only once. The CDR3 consists of 14 residues. In germline, CDR1 is DFQATT, CDR2 SNEGSKA (reference sequence). V was clipped by 5 bases and J by 3 bases; unmatched bases: 5.

The chain couples TRBV20-1 to TRBJ2-1; 9 bases map to TRBD2. This clonotype was sampled from a woman aged 60-70 years in good health. Sample: blood. In nucleotides, the CDR3 is TGCAGTGCTGGTCTAGCGGGACTCTACAATGAGCAGTTCTTC. Its translation: CSAGLAGLYNEQFF.